This T cell receptor beta chain came from a study of response to subunit inactivated influenza vaccine. TCRdb used MiXCR to reprocess the RT-PCR reads, holding one entry per CDR3 protein. The data show 600,000 to 850,000 distinct CDR3 sequences, around 15% seen once. Note on this clonotype: The antigen is undetermined.

Findings and caveats of the study: After each seasonal influenza vaccination, few new T cells are recruited, the authors suggested.

Germline CDR1 and CDR2: SGHRS and YFSETQ. This CDR3 has 14 amino acids. This sequence was found in a man in his fifties or sixties who received an inactivated influenza vaccine. Here the sequenced sample was PBMCs from blood, taken about 14 days before vaccination. The chain recombines TRBV5-1 with TRBJ2-1, with TRBD2 matching over 9 bases. The closer fit of TRBJ2-7 to the DNA end suggests the J call may be wrong. The CDR3 spells CASKMGTSTHEQYF. Written as DNA, the CDR3 is TGCGCCAGTAAGATGGGGACTAGCACCCATGAGCAGTACTTC.